This is a list of T cell receptor beta chains from one sample in a study of cytomegalovirus exposure and HLA in healthy donors. Sequenced by immunoSEQ multiplex PCR; TCRdb stores in-frame clones only, minus some. This table holds over 200,000 clones, about 86% found once. Input material: PBMCs. These receptors were obtained from a woman aged 18-29 years in good health and CMV-seronegative. The CDR3 runs from the conserved cysteine through the conserved F or W. Fields, in order: V gene, D gene, J gene, clone size, CDR3 DNA, CDR3 protein. The D gene is left open where the match is weak. The listing skips clone size in some rows; elsewhere it reads once, few, many or a size class.

V gene: TRBV2; D gene: .; J gene: TRBJ2-1; clone size: few; CDR3 DNA: TGTGCCAGCAGTGCACTAGCTAATGAGCAGTTCTTC; CDR3 protein: CASSALANEQFF
V gene: TRBV7-6; D gene: TRBD2; J gene: TRBJ2-7; clone size: once; CDR3 DNA: TGTGCCAGCAGCCCACTAGCGGGAGGGCCCGGGAGTGGGGAGCAGTACTTC; CDR3 protein: CASSPLAGGPGSGEQYF
V gene: TRBV11-3; D gene: TRBD2; J gene: TRBJ2-7; clone size: few; CDR3 DNA: TGTGCCAGCAGCCTTGGGACTAGAGACGAGCAGTACTTC; CDR3 protein: CASSLGTRDEQYF
V gene: TRBV11-2; D gene: TRBD2; J gene: TRBJ2-7; clone size: .; CDR3 DNA: TGTGCCAGCAGCTTAGCGGGAGGGGGGGCACACCGCGAGCAGTACTTC; CDR3 protein: CASSLAGGGAHREQYF
V gene: TRBV27; D gene: .; J gene: TRBJ1-5; clone size: .; CDR3 DNA: TGTGCCGTGGGGGGTTCGGGCAATCAGCCCCAGCATTTT; CDR3 protein: CAVGGSGNQPQHF
V gene: TRBV27; D gene: TRBD2; J gene: TRBJ2-1; clone size: .; CDR3 DNA: TGTGCCAGCCAAGCGGGAGGGCCCTACAATGAGCAGTTCTTC; CDR3 protein: CASQAGGPYNEQFF
V gene: TRBV6-6; D gene: TRBD1; J gene: TRBJ1-5; clone size: .; CDR3 DNA: TGTGCCAGCAGTTTCGGACAGGGCGGGAGCAATCAGCCCCAGCATTTT; CDR3 protein: CASSFGQGGSNQPQHF
V gene: TRBV5-4; D gene: TRBD1; J gene: TRBJ1-1; clone size: .; CDR3 DNA: TGTGCCAGCAGCTTGGCCGGGCAGGGGGGCACTGAAGCTTTCTTT; CDR3 protein: CASSLAGQGGTEAFF
V gene: TRBV9; D gene: .; J gene: TRBJ2-7; clone size: .; CDR3 DNA: TGTGCCAGCAGCGCCCCCCCCTCTAGTGAGCAGTACTTC; CDR3 protein: CASSAPPSSEQYF
V gene: TRBV5-6; D gene: .; J gene: TRBJ1-5; clone size: .; CDR3 DNA: TGTGCCAGCAGCCCGACTCCCACGAGCAATCAGCCCCAGCATTTT; CDR3 protein: CASSPTPTSNQPQHF
V gene: TRBV29-1; D gene: TRBD1; J gene: TRBJ1-1; clone size: .; CDR3 DNA: TGCAGCGTTGAAGCCCTCGGGGGAGGACTAACAGGGGGCATTGAAGCTTTCTTT; CDR3 protein: CSVEALGGGLTGGIEAFF
V gene: TRBV6-5; D gene: .; J gene: TRBJ2-1; clone size: .; CDR3 DNA: TGTGCCAGCAGTTACTCTCAACTAACCTACAATGAGCAGTTCTTC; CDR3 protein: CASSYSQLTYNEQFF
V gene: TRBV28; D gene: TRBD2; J gene: TRBJ2-7; clone size: .; CDR3 DNA: TGTGCCAGCAGTTCCTTTAAGCGGGAGGACTACGAGCAGTACTTC; CDR3 protein: CASSSFKREDYEQYF
V gene: TRBV28; D gene: .; J gene: TRBJ1-2; clone size: .; CDR3 DNA: TGTGCCAGCACACCACGAGACAGTTTTCTAACTATGGATGGCTACACCTTC; CDR3 protein: CASTPRDSFLTMDGYTF
V gene: TRBV7-9; D gene: TRBD1; J gene: TRBJ1-1; clone size: once; CDR3 DNA: TGTGCCAGCAGCGACAGGGGGTTCCCCATGAACACTGAAGCTTTCTTT; CDR3 protein: CASSDRGFPMNTEAFF
V gene: TRBV7-9; D gene: .; J gene: TRBJ2-2; clone size: .; CDR3 DNA: TGTGCCAGCAGCCCACTCGACGGTCGGGAGACCGGGGAGCTGTTTTTT; CDR3 protein: CASSPLDGRETGELFF
V gene: TRBV28; D gene: .; J gene: TRBJ2-5; clone size: .; CDR3 DNA: TGTGCCAGCAGTTTTCAGCGAGGCCAAGAGACCCAGTACTTC; CDR3 protein: CASSFQRGQETQYF
V gene: TRBV6-6; D gene: .; J gene: TRBJ2-3; clone size: .; CDR3 DNA: TGTGCCAGCAGCGACGGGAGTTTAGATACGCAGTATTTT; CDR3 protein: CASSDGSLDTQYF
V gene: TRBV5-1; D gene: TRBD1; J gene: TRBJ2-4; clone size: .; CDR3 DNA: TGCGCCAGCAGCTCAGGGGGCCAGGGGGTTCAGTACTTC; CDR3 protein: CASSSGGQGVQYF
V gene: TRBV27; D gene: TRBD2; J gene: TRBJ2-1; clone size: .; CDR3 DNA: TGTGCCAGCAGTTCCGGACTAGCGGGAGTTTCGGATGAGCAGTTCTTC; CDR3 protein: CASSSGLAGVSDEQFF
V gene: TRBV4-1; D gene: TRBD2; J gene: TRBJ2-1; clone size: once; CDR3 DNA: TGCGCCAGCAGCCCCCGCGGGAGGGCCGGGTATAATGAGCAGTTCTTC; CDR3 protein: CASSPRGRAGYNEQFF
V gene: TRBV5-5; D gene: .; J gene: TRBJ2-5; clone size: many; CDR3 DNA: TGTGCCAGCAGCTTGGTACTGGGGGCAGGAGAGACCCAGTACTTC; CDR3 protein: CASSLVLGAGETQYF
V gene: TRBV28; D gene: .; J gene: TRBJ2-7; clone size: .; CDR3 DNA: TGTGCCAGCAGTCCCCCTGGCTCGGCCCTCCCCGGACAGTTCGTGTACCACGAGCAGTACTTC; CDR3 protein: CASSPPGSALPGQFVYHEQYF
V gene: TRBV9; D gene: TRBD2; J gene: TRBJ2-2; clone size: .; CDR3 DNA: TGTGCCAGCAGCCAAGGGACTAGCGGAGACACCGGGGAGCTGTTTTTT; CDR3 protein: CASSQGTSGDTGELFF
V gene: TRBV4-2; D gene: TRBD2; J gene: TRBJ2-5; clone size: .; CDR3 DNA: TGTGCCAGCAGCCCCTTGACTAGCGGAGTCCAAGAGACCCAGTACTTC; CDR3 protein: CASSPLTSGVQETQYF
V gene: TRBV28; D gene: .; J gene: TRBJ1-3; clone size: .; CDR3 DNA: TGTGCCAGCAGTTTTCGGGCTGGAAACACCATATATTTT; CDR3 protein: CASSFRAGNTIYF
V gene: TRBV28; D gene: TRBD1; J gene: TRBJ1-1; clone size: .; CDR3 DNA: TGTGCCAGCAGTCCCATCGGGACAGGCTTGAACACTGAAGCTTTCTTT; CDR3 protein: CASSPIGTGLNTEAFF
V gene: TRBV19; D gene: .; J gene: TRBJ1-4; clone size: .; CDR3 DNA: TGTGCCAGTAGTATTCGAAGGGGTTGGCTGGCAGCTAATGAAAAACTGTTTTTT; CDR3 protein: CASSIRRGWLAANEKLFF
V gene: TRBV28; D gene: TRBD1; J gene: TRBJ2-7; clone size: .; CDR3 DNA: TGTGCCAGCAAAATAAGGGGGCCTCAGTTTAGGGTTACCAGACGAGACTACGAGCAGTACTTC; CDR3 protein: CASKIRGPQFRVTRRDYEQYF
V gene: TRBV6-6; D gene: .; J gene: TRBJ1-1; clone size: .; CDR3 DNA: TGTGCCAGCAGTTACGCCGGGTCGGAGAAAGCTTTCTTT; CDR3 protein: CASSYAGSEKAFF
V gene: TRBV11-2; D gene: TRBD1; J gene: TRBJ2-2; clone size: .; CDR3 DNA: TGTGCCAGCGTTGCCAGGGGGCTCACCGGGGAGCTGTTTTTT; CDR3 protein: CASVARGLTGELFF
V gene: TRBV27; D gene: TRBD1; J gene: TRBJ1-5; clone size: .; CDR3 DNA: TGTGCCAGCAGCCCTAGGGACAGGGGGCCCTATCAGCCTCAGCATTTT; CDR3 protein: CASSPRDRGPYQPQHF
V gene: TRBV11-1; D gene: .; J gene: TRBJ2-7; clone size: .; CDR3 DNA: TGTGCCAGCAGCTTACTTGGACCAATACGGGATGACTCCTACGAGCAGTACTTC; CDR3 protein: CASSLLGPIRDDSYEQYF
V gene: TRBV11-2; D gene: TRBD2; J gene: TRBJ2-2; clone size: .; CDR3 DNA: TGTGCCAGCAGAAGTCTAGCGGGGGGCACCGGGGAGCTGTTTTTT; CDR3 protein: CASRSLAGGTGELFF
V gene: TRBV6-1; D gene: .; J gene: TRBJ1-2; clone size: .; CDR3 DNA: TGTGCCAGCAGTGAACGTTCGGGTTCCGATGGCTACACCTTC; CDR3 protein: CASSERSGSDGYTF
V gene: TRBV7-9; D gene: .; J gene: TRBJ1-2; clone size: .; CDR3 DNA: TGTGCCAGCACTCGCGGGGGTTATGGCTACACCTTC; CDR3 protein: CASTRGGYGYTF
V gene: TRBV7-9; D gene: .; J gene: TRBJ2-3; clone size: once; CDR3 DNA: TGTGCCAGCAGCTCCCAGGGGGGCAGAGCTAGCACAGATACGCAGTATTTT; CDR3 protein: CASSSQGGRASTDTQYF
V gene: TRBV7-9; D gene: .; J gene: TRBJ2-7; clone size: .; CDR3 DNA: TGTGCCAGCAGGGGGGCGGCCGACTACGAGCAGTACTTC; CDR3 protein: CASRGAADYEQYF
V gene: TRBV6-6; D gene: .; J gene: TRBJ2-1; clone size: .; CDR3 DNA: TGTGCCAGCAGTTTCCGGGGAGGAGGTGGTGAGCAGTTCTTC; CDR3 protein: CASSFRGGGGEQFF
V gene: TRBV9; D gene: .; J gene: TRBJ2-1; clone size: .; CDR3 DNA: TGTGCCAGCAGCGTGGCACCACTAGAGAACAATGAGCAGTTCTTC; CDR3 protein: CASSVAPLENNEQFF
V gene: TRBV2; D gene: .; J gene: TRBJ2-7; clone size: .; CDR3 DNA: TGTGCCAGCAGTATCGGCGAGCAGTACTTC; CDR3 protein: CASSIGEQYF
V gene: TRBV5-6; D gene: TRBD1; J gene: TRBJ2-3; clone size: .; CDR3 DNA: TGTGCCAGCAGCCTAATGGGACAGACGACAAACACAGATACGCAGTATTTT; CDR3 protein: CASSLMGQTTNTDTQYF
V gene: TRBV6-1; D gene: .; J gene: TRBJ2-7; clone size: .; CDR3 DNA: TGTGCCAGCAGTGAGAGCCAGGGGACATACGAGCAGTACTTC; CDR3 protein: CASSESQGTYEQYF